This TCR beta chain was obtained from a study of identical twins' blood T cells. Whole-study findings and limits: Top TCRbeta clonotypes were shared more with twin than unrelated donors. Even for out-of-frame TCRbeta, twins reportedly shared V gene usage much more than unrelated donors.

Each TCR cDNA library carried sample-specific barcodes on both ends. TCRdb reprocessed the 5' RACE reads with MiXCR, giving one entry per CDR3 protein. The top ten clones hold roughly 6.1% of a sample with about 370,000 distinct CDR3 sequences, about 28% of them seen once. V was trimmed by 3 bases and J by 2 bases, leaving 10 bases between them. Looked up from germline, CDR1 is DFQATT and CDR2 is SNEGSKA (reference sequence). The length of the CDR3 is 13 residues. This clonotype was found many times. Its antigen is not known. The source of this sequence is a woman aged 18-49 years in good health. V gene TRBV20-1 combines with J gene TRBJ1-2; D uncertain. The sequenced material came from PBMCs. The CDR3 is CSASAGPNYGYTF. CDR3 nucleotides: TGCAGTGCTAGCGCCGGACCAAACTATGGCTACACCTTC.